This T cell receptor (beta chain) was profiled in a study of shared clonotypes between healthy human individuals. Positive CCR7 selection of CD45RO-negative cells yielded the naive CD8 cells, and terminally differentiated effector memory CD45RA+ cells were excluded. Assay used: immunoSEQ multiplex PCR; TCRdb lists only in-frame clones, some missing. The table records 800,000 to 950,000 clones, around 96% of them present only once. As regards this clone: Its antigen is as yet unknown.

Study outcomes and limitations: Estimated clonotype richness was generally higher in naive than memory subsets. Clonotype sharing across a few donors was observed for 4% to 6.5% of naive CD4 clonotypes. Compared with clonotypes that all four donors shared, non-shared clonotypes had lower generation probabilities.

V lost 4 bases and J 3 bases, leaving 19 bases between the germline ends. CDR1 and CDR2 from the germline V gene are SGHDT and YYEEEE. The CDR3 spans 16 residues. The sequencing input was naive CD8+ T cells sorted from blood. The TCR originated in a man aged 25 to 45 in good health. This chain connects TRBV5-6 to TRBJ1-1; tentative D call: TRBD1 (6 bases). CDR3: CASSVKFGGADTEAFF. CDR3 in DNA: TGTGCCAGCAGCGTAAAATTTGGGGGGGCGGACACTGAAGCTTTCTTT.